A selection of T cell receptor beta chains follows, all from one sample in a study of cytomegalovirus exposure and HLA in healthy donors. The data were produced by immunoSEQ multiplex PCR, yet TCRdb's version contains in-frame clones alone and is incomplete. The sample includes over 35,000 clones, over 80% seen only once; the top ten take 3% to 3.5%. Sample: PBMCs. Every receptor here comes from a man younger than 35 in good health and CMV-seronegative. CDR3s include the opening cysteine and the closing phenylalanine or tryptophan. A D gene is named only where the DNA matches it firmly. The size of a clone is reported for some rows only, either as once, few or many, or as a class for expanded clones.

clone_size: -; d_call: TRBD1; v_call: TRBV6-5; j_call: TRBJ1-6; cdr3_nt: TGTGCCAGCAGTGACTACAGGGGAGCAAATTCACCCCTCCACTTT; cdr3_aa: CASSDYRGANSPLHF
clone_size: -; d_call: TRBD2; v_call: TRBV29-1; j_call: TRBJ2-1; cdr3_nt: TGCAGCTCAACTCTAGCGGGAGGGATACCAAATGAGCAGTTCTTC; cdr3_aa: CSSTLAGGIPNEQFF
clone_size: -; d_call: TRBD2; v_call: TRBV6-1; j_call: TRBJ2-3; cdr3_nt: TGTGCCAGCAGTGCGCGGACTAGCGGGGGGGTCAAGAGAGGCACAGATACGCAGTATTTT; cdr3_aa: CASSARTSGGVKRGTDTQYF
clone_size: -; d_call: -; v_call: TRBV2; j_call: TRBJ1-3; cdr3_nt: TGTGCCAGCAGTGAAGCATCAGTGAACTCTGGAAACACCATATATTTT; cdr3_aa: CASSEASVNSGNTIYF
clone_size: -; d_call: TRBD1; v_call: TRBV5-6; j_call: TRBJ2-5; cdr3_nt: TGTGCCAGCAGCTTGATAGGGACAGGGCGGGAGACCCAGTACTTC; cdr3_aa: CASSLIGTGRETQYF
clone_size: -; d_call: -; v_call: TRBV29-1; j_call: TRBJ1-2; cdr3_nt: TGCAGCGTTGAAGACGGGACTTCGAGGGGCTACACCTTC; cdr3_aa: CSVEDGTSRGYTF
clone_size: -; d_call: TRBD2; v_call: TRBV28; j_call: TRBJ2-7; cdr3_nt: TGTGCCAGCAGTTTTCCCGGACTAGCGGGGAGCTCCTACGAGCAGTACTTC; cdr3_aa: CASSFPGLAGSSYEQYF
clone_size: -; d_call: TRBD1; v_call: TRBV11-1; j_call: TRBJ2-7; cdr3_nt: TGTGCCAGCAGCTCGGGACAGGGGGCCTACGAGCAGTACTTC; cdr3_aa: CASSSGQGAYEQYF
clone_size: -; d_call: TRBD1; v_call: TRBV2; j_call: TRBJ2-7; cdr3_nt: TGTGCCAGCAGTGTAAGGGGGCGCTTGGACGAGCAGTACTTC; cdr3_aa: CASSVRGRLDEQYF
clone_size: once; d_call: TRBD2; v_call: TRBV6-6; j_call: TRBJ2-5; cdr3_nt: TGTGCCAGCAGTTACGCGGGAGGTAAAGAGACCCAGTACTTC; cdr3_aa: CASSYAGGKETQYF
clone_size: -; d_call: -; v_call: TRBV13; j_call: TRBJ2-7; cdr3_nt: TGTGCCAGCAGCTTGGGTAGCAGCTACGAGCAGTACTTC; cdr3_aa: CASSLGSSYEQYF
clone_size: -; d_call: TRBD1; v_call: TRBV5-1; j_call: TRBJ1-4; cdr3_nt: TGCGCCAGTAGCATAAGACAGGGGTCTAATGAAAAACTGTTTTTT; cdr3_aa: CASSIRQGSNEKLFF
clone_size: once; d_call: -; v_call: TRBV27; j_call: TRBJ2-1; cdr3_nt: TGTGCCAGCAGTTCACTGGGTGGGGGGTCATTTTACAATGAGCAGTTCTTC; cdr3_aa: CASSSLGGGSFYNEQFF
clone_size: -; d_call: TRBD1; v_call: TRBV4-1; j_call: TRBJ1-2; cdr3_nt: TGCGCCAGCAGCCAAGATGGACAGGGTGGCTATGGCTACACCTTC; cdr3_aa: CASSQDGQGGYGYTF
clone_size: -; d_call: -; v_call: TRBV6-5; j_call: TRBJ2-5; cdr3_nt: TGTGCCAGCAGTTACGGGTCAGGGGCAAGGTCAGAGACCCAGTACTTC; cdr3_aa: CASSYGSGARSETQYF
clone_size: -; d_call: -; v_call: TRBV5-8; j_call: TRBJ1-1; cdr3_nt: TGTGCCAGCAGCCCTGGGTTAGGCTGGGCGAACACTGAAGCTTTCTTT; cdr3_aa: CASSPGLGWANTEAFF
clone_size: -; d_call: -; v_call: TRBV30; j_call: TRBJ2-5; cdr3_nt: TGTGCCTGGCACGACTCCTACAAGGAGACCCAGTACTTC; cdr3_aa: CAWHDSYKETQYF
clone_size: -; d_call: -; v_call: TRBV2; j_call: TRBJ1-4; cdr3_nt: TGTGCCAGCACTGGTCAGGGTATTCGGCGACTGTTTTTT; cdr3_aa: CASTGQGIRRLFF
clone_size: -; d_call: TRBD2; v_call: TRBV2; j_call: TRBJ2-3; cdr3_nt: TGTGCCAGCAGTGAACCAGCGGGGGGGGACACAGATACGCAGTATTTT; cdr3_aa: CASSEPAGGDTDTQYF
clone_size: -; d_call: -; v_call: TRBV6-6; j_call: TRBJ2-7; cdr3_nt: TGTGCCAGCAGTTACTCTGGCCTCTACGAGCAGTACTTC; cdr3_aa: CASSYSGLYEQYF
clone_size: -; d_call: TRBD1; v_call: TRBV9; j_call: TRBJ2-3; cdr3_nt: TGTGCCAGCAGCTTCCAACCGGGACAGGGGACAGATACGCAGTATTTT; cdr3_aa: CASSFQPGQGTDTQYF
clone_size: -; d_call: TRBD2; v_call: TRBV2; j_call: TRBJ2-5; cdr3_nt: TGTGCCAGCAGGGCTAGCGGGGGGAGACAAGAGACCCAGTACTTC; cdr3_aa: CASRASGGRQETQYF
clone_size: -; d_call: -; v_call: TRBV5-6; j_call: TRBJ2-5; cdr3_nt: TGTGCCAGCAGCTTCGCCGGGGGGACCCAGTACTTC; cdr3_aa: CASSFAGGTQYF
clone_size: -; d_call: -; v_call: TRBV6-5; j_call: TRBJ2-1; cdr3_nt: TGTGCCAGCGGAAGCGGCTACAATGAGCAGTTCTTC; cdr3_aa: CASGSGYNEQFF
clone_size: few; d_call: -; v_call: TRBV30; j_call: TRBJ2-7; cdr3_nt: TGTGCCTGGAGTGAGGACCGGAGGCCCTTCCATGTCTCCTACGAGCAGTACTTC; cdr3_aa: CAWSEDRRPFHVSYEQYF
clone_size: -; d_call: -; v_call: TRBV14; j_call: TRBJ2-7; cdr3_nt: TGTGCCAGCAGCCTACCCGGGTCTCCACCGCGATTC; cdr3_aa: CASSLPGSPPRF